The 6 T cell receptor beta chains in this list originate from one sample, sequenced in a study of cytomegalovirus exposure and HLA in healthy donors. PCR primers comprised 60 Vbeta and 13 Jbeta primers. The table came from immunoSEQ multiplex PCR; TCRdb's copy has only in-frame clones and leaves some out. This repertoire shows 85,000 to 100,000 clones, 60% to 80% found once; its top ten account for roughly 3.2%. The sequenced material came from PBMCs. The source is a man in his forties in good health and CMV-seronegative.

The CDR3 is CASSLAGHYEQYF. The CDR3 region has the DNA TGTGCCAGCAGTCTAGCGGGTCACTACGAGCAGTACTTC. The rearrangement uses TRBV27 and TRBJ2-7, with 8 bases matching TRBD2. V was pared by 5 bases and J by 3 bases, with 3 bases of the junction left unmatched. CDR3 length equals 13 residues. The germline CDR1 and CDR2 sequences are MNHEY and SMNVEV (reference sequence).

This chain links TRBV6-5 with TRBJ1-6, with TRBD1 matching 7 bases. Germline V gives CDR1 MNHEY, CDR2 SVGAGI. The CDR3 sequence is 15 residues long. V lost 5 bases, J lost 6 bases, and 7 bases stayed unmatched. The CDR3 coding sequence is TGTGCCAGCAGTCGGCCGACAGGGTTTAATTCACCCCTCCACTTT. As protein: CASSRPTGFNSPLHF.

This clone was seen a few times. The CDR3 bases are TGTGCCAGCAGCCAAGAAGGACAGCCCTACAATGAGCAGTTCTTC. Its translation: CASSQEGQPYNEQFF. The chain couples TRBV4-2 to TRBJ2-1, with D perhaps matching TRBD1 (6 bases). Germline loops: CDR1 LGHNA, CDR2 YNFKEQ. V lost 0 bases to trimming and J lost 2 bases, with 8 bases between them. This CDR3 has 15 amino acids.

The gene calls are TRBV25-1 and TRBJ2-3; 11 bases match TRBD2. After removal of 4 bases from V and 8 bases from J, the junction contained 11 bases not matched to a gene. This CDR3 contains 16 residues. Germline V gives CDR1 MGHDK, CDR2 SYGVNS. In DNA form, the CDR3 reads TGTGCCAGCAGTGCCACGACTAGCGGGAAAATACGTACGCAGTATTTT. Its protein is CASSATTSGKIRTQYF.

The J gene is TRBJ2-3, the V gene TRBV15, with 14 bases matching TRBD2. Per germline, CDR1 LNHNV and CDR2 YYDKDF (reference sequence). The CDR3 runs 16 residues. J gave up 6 bases and V 3 bases, and 5 bases lay outside the gene matches. The CDR3 protein is CATSSRLAGGSDTQYF. CDR3 nucleotides: TGTGCCACCAGCAGCCGACTAGCGGGGGGGTCTGATACGCAGTATTTT.

The chain carries TRBV6-5 and TRBJ2-2; 9 bases are a match to TRBD2. V gave up 7 bases and J gave up 4 bases; unmatched junction bases: 1. Germline lookup yields CDR1 MNHEY and CDR2 SVGAGI. The CDR3 consists of 13 residues. Written as DNA, the CDR3 is TGTGCCAGCAATAGCGGGAGCACCGGGGAGCTGTTTTTT. This encodes CASNSGSTGELFF.